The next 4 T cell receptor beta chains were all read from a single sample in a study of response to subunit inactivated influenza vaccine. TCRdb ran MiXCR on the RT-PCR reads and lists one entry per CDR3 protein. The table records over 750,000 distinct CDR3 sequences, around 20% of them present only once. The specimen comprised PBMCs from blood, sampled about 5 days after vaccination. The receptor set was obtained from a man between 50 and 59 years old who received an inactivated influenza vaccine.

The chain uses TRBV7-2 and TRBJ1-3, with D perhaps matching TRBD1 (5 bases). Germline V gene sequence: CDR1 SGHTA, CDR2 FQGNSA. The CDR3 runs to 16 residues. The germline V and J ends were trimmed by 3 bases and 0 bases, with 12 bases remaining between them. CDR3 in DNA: TGTGCCAGCAGCTTTAGGGGTACAGGCTCTGGAAACACCATATATTTT. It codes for CASSFRGTGSGNTIYF. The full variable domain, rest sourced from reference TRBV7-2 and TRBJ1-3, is GAGVSQSPSNKVTEKGKDVELRCDPISGHTALYWYRQSLGQGLEFLIYFQGNSAPDKSGLPSDRFSAERTGGSVSTLTIQRTQQEDSAVYLCASSFRGTGSGNTIYFGEGSWLTVV.

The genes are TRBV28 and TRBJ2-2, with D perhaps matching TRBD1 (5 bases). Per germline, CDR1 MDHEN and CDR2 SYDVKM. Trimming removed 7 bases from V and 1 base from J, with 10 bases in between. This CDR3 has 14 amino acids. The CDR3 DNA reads TGTGCCAGCACTTCCCAGGGGAACACCGGGGAGCTGTTTTTT. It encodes CASTSQGNTGELFF.

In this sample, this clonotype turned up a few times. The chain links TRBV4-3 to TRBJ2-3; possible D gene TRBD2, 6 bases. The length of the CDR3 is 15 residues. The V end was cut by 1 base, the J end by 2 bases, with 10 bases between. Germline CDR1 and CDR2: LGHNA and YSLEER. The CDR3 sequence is CASSQGAGLTDTQYF. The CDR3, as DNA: TGCGCCAGCAGCCAAGGAGCGGGCCTCACAGATACGCAGTATTTT.

CDR3 loop: CASSKTGGTATNEKLFF. CDR3 sequence (DNA): TGTGCCAGCAGCAAGACAGGGGGAACGGCAACTAATGAAAAACTGTTTTTT. V is TRBV12-3 or TRBV12-4 and J is TRBJ1-4; 9 bases align to TRBD1. The CDR3 is 17 amino acids. V lost 6 bases, J lost 0 bases, and 8 bases stayed unmatched.